Listed below are T cell receptor beta chains from one sample, sequenced in a study of blood T cell repertoires in COVID-19. Generated by immunoSEQ multiplex PCR, the TCRdb table keeps only in-frame clones and is missing some. The sample consists of roughly 260,000 clones, 90% to 95% of them appearing once. Sequenced sample: PBMCs or T cells enriched from blood (not recorded which). All receptors come from a woman aged 18-29 years who had recovered from COVID-19. The CDR3 runs from the conserved cysteine through the conserved F or W. The order of the fields is CDR3 length, V gene, J gene, CDR3 protein.

CDR3 length: 17; V gene: TRBV4-2; J gene: TRBJ2-7; CDR3 protein: CASSQGSGTGHNYEQYF
CDR3 length: 15; V gene: TRBV7-7; J gene: TRBJ1-2; CDR3 protein: CASSPRGQGNYGYTF
CDR3 length: 13; V gene: TRBV18; J gene: TRBJ2-5; CDR3 protein: CASSPTTKETQYF
CDR3 length: 13; V gene: TRBV12-3/TRBV12-4; J gene: TRBJ1-6; CDR3 protein: CASGGSYNSPLHF
CDR3 length: 15; V gene: TRBV10-1; J gene: TRBJ2-4; CDR3 protein: CASRHRVLAKNIQYF
CDR3 length: 14; V gene: TRBV18; J gene: TRBJ1-1; CDR3 protein: CASSPRQGNTEAFF
CDR3 length: 13; V gene: TRBV7-3; J gene: TRBJ1-6; CDR3 protein: CASSLGQYSPLHF
CDR3 length: 15; V gene: TRBV7-2; J gene: TRBJ2-2; CDR3 protein: CASSLRGQNTGELFF
CDR3 length: 14; V gene: TRBV7-9; J gene: TRBJ2-7; CDR3 protein: CASSHRDRVYEQYF
CDR3 length: 16; V gene: TRBV4-2; J gene: TRBJ1-3; CDR3 protein: CASSQEGAPLGNTIYF
CDR3 length: 14; V gene: TRBV6-5; J gene: TRBJ1-5; CDR3 protein: CASRYTGIPQPQHF
CDR3 length: 15; V gene: TRBV7-3; J gene: TRBJ2-1; CDR3 protein: CASSIPSGVRNEQFF
CDR3 length: 14; V gene: TRBV5-1; J gene: TRBJ2-5; CDR3 protein: CASREQGLQETQYF
CDR3 length: 12; V gene: TRBV15; J gene: TRBJ2-5; CDR3 protein: CATSRDQETQYF
CDR3 length: 13; V gene: TRBV5-1; J gene: TRBJ2-7; CDR3 protein: CASSWAPSYEQYF
CDR3 length: 13; V gene: TRBV27; J gene: TRBJ1-2; CDR3 protein: CASSLWTGDGYTF
CDR3 length: 14; V gene: TRBV29-1; J gene: TRBJ2-5; CDR3 protein: CSVHTPTGRETQYF